These 7 T cell receptor beta chains came from one sample sequenced in a study of T cells expressing NK-cell markers. TCRdb re-called the 5' RACE reads; every CDR3 protein appears as one record, without DNA. The sample table includes about 260,000 distinct CDR3 sequences. What was sequenced was blood T cells: a sorted CD56 or NKG2C T cell subset, CD4+ or CD8+ T cells, or bulk PBMC T cells (not recorded which). These receptor sequences come from a woman between 18 and 75 years old in good health.

V usage is TRBV5-6 and J usage is TRBJ1-4; the D gene TCRdb calls, TRBD1, cannot be checked with no DNA. The CDR3 sequence is 14 residues long. Germline V CDR1 and CDR2: SGHDT, YYEEEE. CDR3 sequence: CASSIGTVNEKLFF. The full variable domain, in which reference TRBV5-6 and TRBJ1-4 provide the parts outside the CDR3, is DAGVTQSPTHLIKTRGQQVTLRCSPKSGHDTVSWYQQALGQGPQFIFQYYEEEERQRGNFPDRFSGHQFPNYSSELNVNALLLGDSALYLCASSIGTVNEKLFFGSGTQLSVL.

The V and J genes are TRBV7-7 and TRBJ1-2. CDR1 SSHAT and CDR2 FNYEAQ come from the germline V gene (reference sequence). The CDR3 runs 16 residues. CDR3 loop: CASSPSVGIRTYGYTF.

The chain has TRBV20-1 and TRBJ2-3. Germline CDR1 and CDR2: DFQATT and SNEGSKA (reference sequence). The CDR3 consists of 12 residues. CDR3 region: CSATSYTDTQYF.

This chain uses TRBV4-3 with TRBJ2-1. CDR3 length: 14 amino acids. Germline lookup yields CDR1 LGHNA and CDR2 YSLEER. The CDR3 loop is CASSQDGPYNEQFF.

The chain carries TRBV12-3 or TRBV12-4 and TRBJ1-1; TCRdb's assignment of TRBD1 cannot be checked, as there is no DNA. This CDR3 contains 16 residues. CDR3 in amino acids: CASSSPPPGLNTEAFF.

The chain links TRBV6-1 to TRBJ1-6. The CDR3 contains 15 residues. The germline V gene has CDR1 MNHNS and CDR2 SASEGT. CDR3 residues: CASRVVEGNNSPLHF.

V and J are TRBV4-3 and TRBJ1-5; TCRdb outputs TRBD1, but without DNA this stays unchecked. Per germline, CDR1 LGHNA and CDR2 YSLEER. This CDR3 contains 15 residues. The CDR3 sequence: CASSQGQGNNQPQHF.